This T cell receptor beta chain comes out of a study of vaccination effects on CD4 cells after COVID-19. Study-wide results and caveats: In vaccinees who were healthy, merely 1 out of 255 vaccine-induced clones cross-reacted with common cold coronaviruses.

Before sequencing took place, the ViraFEST assay used viral peptide pools to expand antigen-specific CD4+ T cells. Researchers isolated CD4+ T cells once 9 to 11 days of culture had elapsed. Among the vaccine recipients, none had a prior SARS-CoV-2 infection, and nucleocapsid antibodies were negative. It was with roughly 10 IU/ml IL-2 and 9.5 to 10 ug/ml peptides that around 1.8 million PBMC per well were cultured. Half of the medium was exchanged for IL-2 medium on both days 3 and 7. This CDR3 is 11 amino acids long. V dropped 4 bases and J dropped 4 bases, with 2 bases sitting between them. The germline CDR1 and CDR2 sequences are SNHLY and FYNNEI. The method was immunoSEQ multiplex PCR; TCRdb's version includes in-frame clones alone and lacks a portion of them. The table shows roughly 41,000 clones, with around 67% occurring only once. This clone was counted a few times. The antigen remains undetermined.

This chain connects TRBV2 to TRBJ2-1, with no clear D. The sequenced sample was CD4+ T cells from PBMCs cultured with HCoV-OC43 spike peptides, obtained before COVID-19 vaccination. Subset reported: HCoV-OC43 spike overlapping peptide pool stimulation. This TCR was recovered from a human donor who received a COVID-19 vaccine. For the CDR3, the DNA is TGTGCCAGCAGTGGGTACAATGAGCAGTTCTTC. Protein product: CASSGYNEQFF.